This record looks at one T cell receptor beta chain sequence and its context. The data are from a study of blood T cell repertoires in COVID-19. Across the whole study: T cells, B-cell-depleted T cells, or PBMCs provided the cDNA or gDNA that served as material.

Methods used by the authors: It was from reference gene primer amplification that nucleated cell counts were estimated. Libraries were prepared by immunoSEQ multiplex PCR; TCRdb keeps only in-frame clonotypes and omits some of them. V and J calls and clone size are as listed in that table; D and trimming were resolved from the DNA. Found here are some 87,000 clones, around 82% of them singletons; the top ten hold approximately 8.9%. This receptor was obtained from a man in his forties or fifties who had recovered from COVID-19. What was sequenced was peripheral blood.

The CDR3 coding sequence is TGCGCCAGCAGCTTGGGGTTTGGGGCAGGGCCCTCTGGGGCCAACGTCCTGACTTTC. Amino acids: CASSLGFGAGPSGANVLTF. The chain joins TRBV5-1 to TRBJ2-6; D might be TRBD1 (5 bases). CDR3 length: 19 residues. CDR1 is SGHRS, CDR2 YFSETQ, per germline. V lost 0 bases and J 0 bases, leaving 16 bases between the germline ends.